Listed here is a single TCR beta chain. Repertoires were generated with immunoSEQ multiplex PCR, while TCRdb's copy carries only in-frame clones and drops some. The profile shows some 260,000 clones, over 75% of them singletons. These data originate in a study of blood T cell repertoires in COVID-19. Germline V gene data show CDR1 as SQVTM and CDR2 as ANQGSEA. CDR3 size: 13 residues. The V gene end was trimmed by 4 bases and the J gene end by 3 bases; junction bases not matched to a gene: 6. This chain connects TRBV29-1 to TRBJ2-7; 7 bases are shared with TRBD2. Source material: peripheral blood. The sequence was collected from a woman in her forties who had recovered from COVID-19. This CDR3 reads CSVAAGPFYEQYF. CDR3 DNA sequence: TGCAGCGTTGCAGCGGGACCCTTCTACGAGCAGTACTTC.